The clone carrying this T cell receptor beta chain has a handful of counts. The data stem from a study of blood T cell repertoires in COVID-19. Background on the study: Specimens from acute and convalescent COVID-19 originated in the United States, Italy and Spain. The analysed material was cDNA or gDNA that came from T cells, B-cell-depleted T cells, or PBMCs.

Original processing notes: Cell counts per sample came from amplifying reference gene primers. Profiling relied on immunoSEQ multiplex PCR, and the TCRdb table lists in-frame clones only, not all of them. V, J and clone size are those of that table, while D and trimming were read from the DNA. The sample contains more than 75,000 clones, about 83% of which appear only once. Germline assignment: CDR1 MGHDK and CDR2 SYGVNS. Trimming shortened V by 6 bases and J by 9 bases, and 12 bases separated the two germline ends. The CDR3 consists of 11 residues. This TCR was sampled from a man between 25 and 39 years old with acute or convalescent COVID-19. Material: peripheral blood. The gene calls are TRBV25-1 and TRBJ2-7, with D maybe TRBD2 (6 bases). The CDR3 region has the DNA TGTGCCAGCAGCCCACTGGGAGGGCAGTACTTC. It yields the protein CASSPLGGQYF.